This paragraph covers one T cell receptor (beta chain) sequence. The entry originates in a study of beta chain features in type 1 diabetes. Expressed TCRB transcripts were sequenced because the entire RNA isolate underwent reverse transcription. Method: immunoSEQ multiplex PCR; TCRdb's copy keeps in-frame clones and lacks some. The table has 300,000 to 350,000 clones, about 15% seen once. V was clipped by 4 bases and J by 1 base; unmatched bases: 10. Germline V gives CDR1 MNHNS, CDR2 SASEGT. The CDR3 loop spans 17 amino acids. The gene calls are TRBV6-1 and TRBJ1-1; 9 nucleotides line up with TRBD1. The TCR comes from a man aged 30 to 45 in good health. Sequences were obtained from central memory CD4+ T cells from blood. The CDR3 reads CASSGGQGRLRNTEAFF. As DNA, the CDR3 is TGTGCCAGCAGTGGCGGACAGGGGCGCTTAAGGAACACTGAAGCTTTCTTT.